The rows below give T cell receptor beta chains drawn from one sample of a study of shared clonotypes between healthy human individuals. Produced via immunoSEQ multiplex PCR; TCRdb's table is partial and in-frame only. Of over a million clones in the sample, 96% were seen once. Sequenced sample: naive CD4+ T cells sorted from blood. The receptor source for this set is a man aged 25-45 years in good health. Each CDR3 is given with its conserved first and last residue. The order of the fields is J gene, clone size, V gene, CDR3 protein. Rows may omit the clone size; those that give it use once, few, many or a size class.

j_call: TRBJ2-7
clone_size: -
v_call: TRBV5-6
cdr3_aa: CAGEDRNTYEQYF

j_call: TRBJ2-7
clone_size: -
v_call: TRBV5-4
cdr3_aa: CASSSTGTGNYEQYF

j_call: TRBJ2-3
clone_size: -
v_call: TRBV19
cdr3_aa: CASSIAPGNAQYF

j_call: TRBJ2-7
clone_size: once
v_call: TRBV5-6
cdr3_aa: CASSRRLAGAYEQYF

j_call: TRBJ2-3
clone_size: -
v_call: TRBV6-6
cdr3_aa: CASTPIAGFTDTQYF

j_call: TRBJ2-7
clone_size: -
v_call: TRBV5-1
cdr3_aa: CASSLGGGKEQYF

j_call: TRBJ2-3
clone_size: once
v_call: TRBV6-6
cdr3_aa: CASSYPRRQRADTQYF

j_call: TRBJ2-1
clone_size: -
v_call: TRBV2
cdr3_aa: CASGRLAGKRTGEQFF

j_call: TRBJ2-7
clone_size: -
v_call: TRBV11-3
cdr3_aa: CASSLKGGYEQYF

j_call: TRBJ2-2
clone_size: -
v_call: TRBV6-1
cdr3_aa: CASSEAAGAGTGELFF

j_call: TRBJ2-7
clone_size: once
v_call: TRBV7-2
cdr3_aa: CASSSSGTLGEQYF

j_call: TRBJ2-1
clone_size: -
v_call: TRBV11-2
cdr3_aa: CASSLGGLAGGQNEQFF

j_call: TRBJ1-4
clone_size: -
v_call: TRBV10-1
cdr3_aa: CASSPDRAGGKLFF

j_call: TRBJ1-1
clone_size: -
v_call: TRBV9
cdr3_aa: CASSAGAAIGGTFF

j_call: TRBJ1-2
clone_size: -
v_call: TRBV4-3
cdr3_aa: CASSQDPGLGGYGYTF

j_call: TRBJ2-1
clone_size: -
v_call: TRBV5-6
cdr3_aa: CASSLRAGGYNEQFF

j_call: TRBJ2-7
clone_size: -
v_call: TRBV7-9
cdr3_aa: CASSLTGTLGHEQYF

j_call: TRBJ1-3
clone_size: once
v_call: TRBV5-1
cdr3_aa: CASSLEQGSGNTIYF

j_call: TRBJ2-1
clone_size: -
v_call: TRBV6-6
cdr3_aa: CASSRGLVTYNEQFF

j_call: TRBJ2-7
clone_size: -
v_call: TRBV5-4
cdr3_aa: CASSWTSGGVVLSYEQYF

j_call: TRBJ1-2
clone_size: -
v_call: TRBV6-5
cdr3_aa: CASSYGGRSYGYTF

j_call: TRBJ2-3
clone_size: -
v_call: TRBV9
cdr3_aa: CASSGLAGTDTQYF

j_call: TRBJ2-1
clone_size: -
v_call: TRBV10-2
cdr3_aa: CASRLVRGPQEVAVGEYNEQFF

j_call: TRBJ2-7
clone_size: -
v_call: TRBV14
cdr3_aa: CASSQPGLGYEQYF

j_call: TRBJ2-7
clone_size: -
v_call: TRBV7-8
cdr3_aa: CASSLGWLVEQYF

j_call: TRBJ2-3
clone_size: -
v_call: TRBV7-8
cdr3_aa: CASSQLAGGSTDTQYF

j_call: TRBJ2-7
clone_size: -
v_call: TRBV25-1
cdr3_aa: CASSESGTSAYEQYF

j_call: TRBJ2-7
clone_size: -
v_call: TRBV6-1
cdr3_aa: CASSEGSGLEQYF

j_call: TRBJ1-1
clone_size: -
v_call: TRBV6-1
cdr3_aa: CASRLGTGGTEAFF

j_call: TRBJ2-1
clone_size: -
v_call: TRBV4-2
cdr3_aa: CASSRGGGAMAYNEQFF

j_call: TRBJ2-1
clone_size: -
v_call: TRBV7-2
cdr3_aa: CASSSFLASGGHEQFF

j_call: TRBJ1-1
clone_size: -
v_call: TRBV7-8
cdr3_aa: CASIPGGITEAFF

j_call: TRBJ2-3
clone_size: -
v_call: TRBV5-5
cdr3_aa: CASSLSGPSNTDTQYF

j_call: TRBJ2-5
clone_size: once
v_call: TRBV7-3
cdr3_aa: CASSPGGSQGETQYF

j_call: TRBJ1-2
clone_size: few
v_call: TRBV5-4
cdr3_aa: CASSPDARIGHTF

j_call: TRBJ2-1
clone_size: -
v_call: TRBV7-2
cdr3_aa: CASSLRELNNEQFF

j_call: TRBJ2-5
clone_size: -
v_call: TRBV18
cdr3_aa: CASSPWTGAGKETQYF

j_call: TRBJ2-7
clone_size: -
v_call: TRBV21-1
cdr3_aa: CASSKDGTSGSTYEQYF

j_call: TRBJ2-3
clone_size: -
v_call: TRBV6-5
cdr3_aa: CASSYSRQGTDTQYF

j_call: TRBJ1-1
clone_size: once
v_call: TRBV6-5
cdr3_aa: CASSIYGGGYTEAFF